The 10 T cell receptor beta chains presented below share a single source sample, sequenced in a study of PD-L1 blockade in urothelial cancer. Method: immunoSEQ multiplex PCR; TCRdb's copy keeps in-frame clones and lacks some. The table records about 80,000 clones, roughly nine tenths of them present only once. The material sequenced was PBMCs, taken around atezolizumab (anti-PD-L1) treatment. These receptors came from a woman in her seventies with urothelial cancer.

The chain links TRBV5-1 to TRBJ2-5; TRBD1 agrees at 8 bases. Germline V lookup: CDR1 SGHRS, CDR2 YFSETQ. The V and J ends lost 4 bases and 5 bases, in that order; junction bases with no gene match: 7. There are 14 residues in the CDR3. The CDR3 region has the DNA TGCGCCAGCAGCCACGGACAGGGCCGGGAGACCCAGTACTTC. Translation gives CASSHGQGRETQYF.

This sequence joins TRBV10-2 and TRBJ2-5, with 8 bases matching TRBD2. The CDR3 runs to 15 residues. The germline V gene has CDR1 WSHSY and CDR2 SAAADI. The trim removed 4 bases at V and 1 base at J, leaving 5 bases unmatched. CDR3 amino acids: CASSVGSGVQETQYF. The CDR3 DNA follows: TGCGCCAGCAGTGTGGGTAGCGGGGTCCAAGAGACCCAGTACTTC.

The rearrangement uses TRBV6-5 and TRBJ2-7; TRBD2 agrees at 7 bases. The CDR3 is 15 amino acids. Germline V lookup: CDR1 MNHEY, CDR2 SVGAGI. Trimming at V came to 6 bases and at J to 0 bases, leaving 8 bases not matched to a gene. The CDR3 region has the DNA TGTGCCAGCAGCCCGGTGCGGGGGAGCTCCTACGAGCAGTACTTC. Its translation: CASSPVRGSSYEQYF.

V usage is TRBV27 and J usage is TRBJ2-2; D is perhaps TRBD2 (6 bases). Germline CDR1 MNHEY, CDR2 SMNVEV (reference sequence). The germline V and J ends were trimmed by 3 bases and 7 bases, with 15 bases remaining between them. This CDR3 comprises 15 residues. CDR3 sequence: CASSLVREKGGELFF. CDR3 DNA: TGTGCCAGCAGTTTGGTCCGGGAGAAGGGCGGGGAGCTGTTTTTT.

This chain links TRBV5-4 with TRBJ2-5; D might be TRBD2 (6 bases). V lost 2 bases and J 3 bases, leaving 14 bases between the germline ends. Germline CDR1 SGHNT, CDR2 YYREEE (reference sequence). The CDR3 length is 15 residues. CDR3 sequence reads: CASSLRQWGEETQYF. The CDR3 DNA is TGTGCCAGCAGCTTACGACAGTGGGGGGAAGAGACCCAGTACTTC.

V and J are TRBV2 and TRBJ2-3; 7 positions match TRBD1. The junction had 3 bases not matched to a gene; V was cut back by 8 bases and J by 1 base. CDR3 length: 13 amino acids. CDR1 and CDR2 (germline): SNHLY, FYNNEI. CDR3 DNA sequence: TGTGCCAGCGTAGGGGGCCGCACAGATACGCAGTATTTT. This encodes CASVGGRTDTQYF.

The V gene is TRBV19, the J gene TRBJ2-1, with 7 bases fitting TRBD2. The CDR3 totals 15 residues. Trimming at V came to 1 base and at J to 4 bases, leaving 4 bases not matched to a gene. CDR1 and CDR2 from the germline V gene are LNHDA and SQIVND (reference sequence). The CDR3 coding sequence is TGTGCCAGTAGTATAGGGACGGGGGGTTACAATGAGCAGTTCTTC. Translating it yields CASSIGTGGYNEQFF.

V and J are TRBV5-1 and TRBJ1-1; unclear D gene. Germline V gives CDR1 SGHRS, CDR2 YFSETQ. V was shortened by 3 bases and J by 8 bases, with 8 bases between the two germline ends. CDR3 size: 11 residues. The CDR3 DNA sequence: TGCGCCAGCAGCTCGCCGGGAGAAGCTTTCTTT. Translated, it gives CASSSPGEAFF. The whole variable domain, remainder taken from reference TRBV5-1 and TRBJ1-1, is KAGVTQTPRYLIKTRGQQVTLSCSPISGHRSVSWYQQTPGQGLQFLFEYFSETQRNKGNFPGRFSGRQFSNSRSEMNVSTLELGDSALYLCASSSPGEAFFGQGTRLTVV.

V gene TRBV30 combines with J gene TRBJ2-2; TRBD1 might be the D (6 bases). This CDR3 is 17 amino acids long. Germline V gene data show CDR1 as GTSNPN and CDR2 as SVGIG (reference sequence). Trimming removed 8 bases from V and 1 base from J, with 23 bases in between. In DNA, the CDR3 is TGTGCCAGGGGGAACTCGGGACGGAAGTTGAACACCGGGGAGCTGTTTTTT. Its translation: CARGNSGRKLNTGELFF.

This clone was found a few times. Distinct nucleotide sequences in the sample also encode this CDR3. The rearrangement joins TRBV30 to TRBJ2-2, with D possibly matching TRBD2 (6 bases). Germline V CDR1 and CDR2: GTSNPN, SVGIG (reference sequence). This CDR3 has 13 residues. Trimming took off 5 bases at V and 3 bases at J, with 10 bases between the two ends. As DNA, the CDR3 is TGTGCCTGGCGGGGGTATTACACCGGGGAGCTGTTTTTT. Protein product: CAWRGYYTGELFF.